The present T cell receptor (beta chain) was sequenced within a study of blood T cell repertoires in COVID-19. Libraries were prepared by immunoSEQ multiplex PCR; TCRdb keeps only in-frame clonotypes and omits some of them. Of fewer than 350,000 clones listed, under 90% were seen once; the top ten hold over 4%. Adults between roughly 18 and 95 years of age took part from 24 US areas. Donors of Cohort 3 who recovered were those that had two negative PCRs, clearance, or symptom resolution. The germline gives CDR1 SGHAT, CDR2 FQNNGV. The CDR3 loop spans 14 amino acids. Trimming removed 7 bases from V and 6 bases from J; junction bases left unmatched: 8.

The source is a man aged 55 to 70 who had recovered from COVID-19. V usage is TRBV11-2 and J usage is TRBJ2-3, with 9 nucleotides matching TRBD1. Material for sequencing was PBMCs or T cells enriched from blood (not recorded which). CDR3 DNA sequence: TGTGCCAGCAAAAATCGGGACAGGGATGATACGCAGTATTTT. Amino acids: CASKNRDRDDTQYF.